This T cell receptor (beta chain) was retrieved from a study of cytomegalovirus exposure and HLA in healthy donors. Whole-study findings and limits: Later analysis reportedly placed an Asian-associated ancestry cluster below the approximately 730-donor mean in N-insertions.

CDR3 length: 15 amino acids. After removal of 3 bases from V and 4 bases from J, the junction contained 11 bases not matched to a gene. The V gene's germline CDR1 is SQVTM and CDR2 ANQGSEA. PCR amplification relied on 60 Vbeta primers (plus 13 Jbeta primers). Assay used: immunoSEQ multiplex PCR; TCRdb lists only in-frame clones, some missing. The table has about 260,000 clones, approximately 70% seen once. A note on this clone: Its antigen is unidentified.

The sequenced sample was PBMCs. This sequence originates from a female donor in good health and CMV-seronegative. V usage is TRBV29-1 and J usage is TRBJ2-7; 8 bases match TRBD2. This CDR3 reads CSVDKLTSGIYEQYF. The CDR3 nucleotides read TGCAGCGTTGATAAGTTAACTAGCGGAATTTACGAGCAGTACTTC.